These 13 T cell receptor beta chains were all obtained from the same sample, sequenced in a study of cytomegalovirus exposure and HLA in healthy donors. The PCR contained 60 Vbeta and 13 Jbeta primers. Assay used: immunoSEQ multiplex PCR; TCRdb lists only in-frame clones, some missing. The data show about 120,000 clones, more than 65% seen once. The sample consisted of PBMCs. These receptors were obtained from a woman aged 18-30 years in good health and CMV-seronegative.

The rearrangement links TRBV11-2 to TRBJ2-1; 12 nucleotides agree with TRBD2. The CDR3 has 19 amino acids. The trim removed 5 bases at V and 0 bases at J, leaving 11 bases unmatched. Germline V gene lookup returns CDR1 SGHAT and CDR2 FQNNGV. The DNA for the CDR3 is TGTGCCAGCAGCCACCCCGGGACTAGCGGGTTCAGCTCCTACAATGAGCAGTTCTTC. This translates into CASSHPGTSGFSSYNEQFF.

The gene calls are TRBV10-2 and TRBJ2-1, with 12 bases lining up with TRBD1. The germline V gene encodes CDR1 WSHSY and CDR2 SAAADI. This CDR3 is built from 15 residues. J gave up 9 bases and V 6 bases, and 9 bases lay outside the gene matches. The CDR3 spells CASSRSGQGAGEQFF. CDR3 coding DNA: TGCGCCAGCAGCAGGTCGGGACAGGGGGCGGGTGAGCAGTTCTTC.

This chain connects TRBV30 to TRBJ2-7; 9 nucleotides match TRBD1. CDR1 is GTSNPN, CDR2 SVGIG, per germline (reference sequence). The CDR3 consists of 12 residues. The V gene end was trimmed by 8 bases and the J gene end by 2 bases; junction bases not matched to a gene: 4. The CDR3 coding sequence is TGTGCCGGACAGGGGCTAACCTACGAGCAGTACTTC. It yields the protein CAGQGLTYEQYF.

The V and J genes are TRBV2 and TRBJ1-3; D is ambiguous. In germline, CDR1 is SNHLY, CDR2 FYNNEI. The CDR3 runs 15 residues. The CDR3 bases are TGTGCTTCCTATTCCGGACTGATCTCTGGAAACACCATATATTTT. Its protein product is CASYSGLISGNTIYF.

For the CDR3, the DNA is TGTGCCTGTCGACAGGGGAGGTTGGTTACTGAAGCTTTCTTT. It codes for CACRQGRLVTEAFF. The gene calls are TRBV30 and TRBJ1-1; 8 bases match TRBD1. Germline-derived CDR1 and CDR2 are GTSNPN and SVGIG (reference sequence). This CDR3 has 14 residues. The trim removed 6 bases at V and 5 bases at J, leaving 11 bases unmatched. Based on the CDR3 plus reference TRBV30 and TRBJ1-1, the full variable domain is SQTIHQWPATLVQPVGSPLSLECTVEGTSNPNLYWYRQAAGRGLQLLFYSVGIGQISSEVPQNLSASRPQDRQFILSSKKLLLSDSGFYLCACRQGRLVTEAFFGQGTRLTVV.

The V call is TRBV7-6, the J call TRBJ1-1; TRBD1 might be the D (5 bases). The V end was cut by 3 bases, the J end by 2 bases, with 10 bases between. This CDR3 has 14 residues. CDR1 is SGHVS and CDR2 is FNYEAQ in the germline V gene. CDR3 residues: CASSLGGINTEAFF. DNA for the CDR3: TGTGCCAGCAGCTTGGGGGGAATAAACACTGAAGCTTTCTTT.

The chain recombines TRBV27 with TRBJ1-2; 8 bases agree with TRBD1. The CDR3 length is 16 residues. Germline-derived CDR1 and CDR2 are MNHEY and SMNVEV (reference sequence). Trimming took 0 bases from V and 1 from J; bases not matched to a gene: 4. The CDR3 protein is CASSLSRTGNNYGYTF. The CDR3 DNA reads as TGTGCCAGCAGTTTATCGAGGACAGGGAATAACTATGGCTACACCTTC.

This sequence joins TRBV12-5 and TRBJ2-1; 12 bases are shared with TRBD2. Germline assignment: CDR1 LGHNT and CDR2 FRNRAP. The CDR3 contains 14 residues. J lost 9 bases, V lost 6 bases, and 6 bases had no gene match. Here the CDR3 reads CASGLAGGQGEQFF. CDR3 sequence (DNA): TGTGCTAGTGGCCTAGCGGGGGGGCAGGGTGAGCAGTTCTTC.

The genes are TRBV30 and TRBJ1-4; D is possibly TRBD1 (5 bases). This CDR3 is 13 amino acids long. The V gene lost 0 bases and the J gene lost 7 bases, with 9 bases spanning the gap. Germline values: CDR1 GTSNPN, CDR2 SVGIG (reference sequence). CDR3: CAWSVQAGEKLFF. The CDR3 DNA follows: TGTGCCTGGAGTGTACAGGCTGGTGAAAAACTGTTTTTT.

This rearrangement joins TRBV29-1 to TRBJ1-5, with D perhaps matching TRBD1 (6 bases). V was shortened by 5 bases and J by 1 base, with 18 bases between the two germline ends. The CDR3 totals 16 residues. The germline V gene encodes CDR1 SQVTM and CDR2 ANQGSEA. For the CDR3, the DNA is TGCAGCGTTTCTTCCGGGACACCTCTGAGCAATCAGCCCCAGCATTTT. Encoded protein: CSVSSGTPLSNQPQHF.

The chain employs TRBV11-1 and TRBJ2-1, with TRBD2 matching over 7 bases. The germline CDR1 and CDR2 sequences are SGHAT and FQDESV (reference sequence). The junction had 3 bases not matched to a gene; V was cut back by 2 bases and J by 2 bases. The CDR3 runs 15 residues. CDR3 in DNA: TGTGCCAGCAGCTTAAGCGGGACGGCCTACAATGAGCAGTTCTTC. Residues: CASSLSGTAYNEQFF.

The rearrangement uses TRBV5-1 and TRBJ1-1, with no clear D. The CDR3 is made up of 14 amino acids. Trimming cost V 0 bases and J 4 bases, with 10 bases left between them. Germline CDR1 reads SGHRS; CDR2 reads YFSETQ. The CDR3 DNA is TGCGCCAGCAGCTTGGCCTGGGAGAGCACTGAAGCTTTCTTT. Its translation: CASSLAWESTEAFF.

CDR3 sequence: CASSWTGGASLEAFF. The CDR3, as DNA: TGTGCCAGCAGCTGGACAGGGGGCGCAAGTCTTGAAGCTTTCTTT. This rearrangement joins TRBV5-6 to TRBJ1-1; 11 bases are a match to TRBD1. The CDR3 totals 15 residues. Looked up from germline, CDR1 is SGHDT and CDR2 is YYEEEE. V lost 3 bases to trimming and J lost 7 bases; unmatched junction nucleotides: 8.